This is a list of T cell receptor beta chains from one sample in a study of CD8 T cells in Susac syndrome. TCRdb reanalysed the immunoSEQ multiplex PCR reads using MiXCR and keeps one entry per CDR3 protein. The table includes approximately 130,000 distinct CDR3 sequences, 91% detected once. The source material was CD8+ T cells from PBMCs. The receptor source for this set is a human donor with multiple sclerosis. Each CDR3 is given with its conserved first and last residue. The D gene is left open where the match is weak. Rows may omit the clone size; those that give it use once, few, many or a size class.

CASSLGGRGNTEAFF	TGTGCCAGCAGCTTAGGTGGGCGCGGGAACACTGAAGCTTTCTTT	-	-	15	TRBV7-3	TRBJ1-1
CASSPRGTGGNQPQHF	TGCGCCAGCAGCCCAAGGGGGACAGGGGGCAATCAGCCCCAGCATTTT	TRBD1	-	16	TRBV4-1	TRBJ1-5
CASFQSGGVEDGYTF	TGTGCCAGCTTCCAATCAGGGGGAGTAGAGGATGGCTACACCTTC	TRBD1	-	15	TRBV6-2/TRBV6-3	TRBJ1-2
CASRPGARETQYF	TGCGCCAGCAGGCCAGGGGCCAGGGAGACCCAGTACTTC	-	-	13	TRBV4-1	TRBJ2-5
CASRSPLGAGYTF	TGTGCCAGCAGGTCCCCGTTAGGTGCGGGCTACACCTTC	-	-	13	TRBV6-5	TRBJ1-2
CASSLSTGRLLNEQFF	TGTGCCAGCAGTTTATCGACCGGGAGACTCCTCAATGAGCAGTTTTTC	-	-	16	TRBV27	TRBJ2-1
CASSYSYNYGYTF	TGTGCCAGCAGTTACTCCTATAACTATGGCTACACCTTC	-	few	13	TRBV6-5	TRBJ1-2
CASRQRGLHTEAFF	TGTGCCAGCAGGCAGCGGGGGTTGCACACTGAAGCTTTCTTT	-	-	14	TRBV28	TRBJ1-1
CASRDSGYGYTF	TGTGCCAGCAGGGACTCAGGGTACGGCTACACCTTC	-	once	12	TRBV7-9	TRBJ1-2
CASSFSIGPEQFF	TGTGCCAGCAGTTTCTCCATCGGACCCGAGCAGTTCTTC	-	once	13	TRBV27	TRBJ2-1
CASSLGDGLTKETQYF	TGTGCCAGCAGCTTGGGCGACGGACTCACAAAAGAGACCCAGTACTTC	-	-	16	TRBV5-4	TRBJ2-5
CASSVLAGTGDNTGELFF	TGTGCCAGCAGCGTACTCGCCGGGACAGGAGATAACACCGGGGAGCTGTTTTTT	TRBD1	-	18	TRBV9	TRBJ2-2
CASSLEAGATYEQYF	TGTGCCAGCAGCTTAGAAGCGGGAGCCACCTACGAGCAGTACTTC	TRBD2	once	15	TRBV7-6	TRBJ2-7
CSARTPPTLGGGYTF	TGCAGTGCTAGAACCCCCCCAACTCTGGGTGGTGGCTACACCTTC	-	-	15	TRBV20-1	TRBJ1-2
CASSPYPSLAVNTGELFF	TGCGCCAGCAGCCCCTACCCTTCCCTAGCGGTGAACACCGGGGAGCTGTTTTTT	TRBD2	-	18	TRBV5-1	TRBJ2-2
CSAREGGNGQPQHF	TGCAGTGCTAGAGAAGGGGGGAACGGCCAGCCCCAGCATTTT	-	-	14	TRBV20-1	TRBJ1-5
CASTQEGLGPGPQHF	TGTGCCAGCACCCAAGAGGGACTTGGGCCAGGGCCCCAGCATTTT	-	-	15	TRBV12-3/TRBV12-4	TRBJ1-5
CSAPGLFNSNQPQHF	TGCAGTGCCCCGGGCCTGTTCAATAGCAATCAGCCCCAGCATTTT	-	-	15	TRBV20-1	TRBJ1-5
CASSLDSTYEQYF	TGTGCCAGCTCTCTTGACAGTACCTACGAGCAGTACTTC	-	few	13	TRBV27	TRBJ2-7
CASSQGGTVHSGANVLTF	TGTGCCAGCAGCCAGGGGGGGACAGTCCACTCTGGGGCCAACGTCCTGACTTTC	-	-	18	TRBV14	TRBJ2-6
CASSLTSREQFF	TGTGCCAGCAGCCTGACTAGTCGTGAGCAGTTCTTC	-	-	12	TRBV11-2	TRBJ2-1
CATSRVPSRHNEQFF	TGTGCCACCAGCAGAGTGCCGTCTAGACACAATGAGCAGTTCTTC	-	-	15	TRBV15	TRBJ2-1
CASHEGQGDYEQYF	TGTGCCAGCCACGAGGGACAGGGGGATTACGAGCAGTACTTC	TRBD1	-	14	TRBV2	TRBJ2-7
CASSKAGWKNNEQFF	TGTGCCAGCAGCAAAGCTGGATGGAAAAACAATGAGCAGTTCTTC	-	-	15	TRBV21-1	TRBJ2-1
CASSTSWDNEQFF	TGTGCCAGTAGTACTAGTTGGGACAATGAGCAGTTCTTC	-	-	13	TRBV19	TRBJ2-1
CASSYGTGLSGANVLTF	TGTGCCAGCAGTTACGGGACAGGCCTCTCTGGGGCCAACGTCCTGACTTTC	TRBD1	-	17	TRBV6-5	TRBJ2-6
CASSDTSGIDTQYF	TGCGCCAGCAGCGATACTAGCGGGATCGATACGCAGTATTTT	TRBD2	-	14	TRBV5-1	TRBJ2-3
CASSQDGLNTEAFF	TGTGCCAGCAGCCAAGACGGATTGAACACTGAAGCTTTCTTT	-	-	14	TRBV2	TRBJ1-1
CSAEGKASGREETQYF	TGCAGTGCTGAGGGGAAGGCTAGCGGGAGGGAAGAGACCCAGTACTTC	TRBD2	-	16	TRBV20-1	TRBJ2-5
CASSVARASGDREEQFF	TGTGCCAGCAGCGTAGCTAGAGCTAGCGGGGATCGTGAGGAGCAGTTCTTC	TRBD2	-	17	TRBV9	TRBJ2-1
CSVLGGHEQFF	TGCAGCGTTCTGGGGGGACATGAGCAGTTCTTC	-	-	11	TRBV29-1	TRBJ2-1
CASSSRGTGGYTF	TGTGCCAGTAGTAGTCGGGGCACGGGAGGCTACACCTTC	-	-	13	TRBV19	TRBJ1-2
CASSQTAKAEAFF	TGTGCCAGCAGCCAAACAGCCAAAGCTGAAGCTTTCTTT	-	-	13	TRBV12-3/TRBV12-4	TRBJ1-1
CASSLSSGGPAFF	TGTGCCAGCAGTTTATCGTCAGGGGGGCCAGCTTTCTTT	TRBD1	once	13	TRBV27	TRBJ1-1
CATSDGTDNGYTF	TGTGCCACCAGTGATGGGACGGATAACGGCTACACCTTC	-	-	13	TRBV24-1	TRBJ1-2
CASSSEQINEKLFF	TGTGCCAGCAGTTCGGAACAGATTAATGAAAAACTGTTTTTT	-	-	14	TRBV6-6	TRBJ1-4
CASSQDSWAPADTQYF	TGTGCCAGCAGCCAGGACAGTTGGGCGCCGGCAGATACGCAGTATTTT	-	-	16	TRBV6-2/TRBV6-3	TRBJ2-3
CASNLRGVGNEQFF	TGTGCCAGCAACCTAAGGGGTGTCGGGAATGAGCAGTTCTTC	-	-	14	TRBV27	TRBJ2-1
CASSHRQAMIAYEQYF	TGTGCCAGCAGCCATAGACAGGCGATGATTGCCTACGAGCAGTACTTC	-	-	16	TRBV14	TRBJ2-7
CASRLAGEYEQFF	TGTGCCAGCAGGCTAGCGGGAGAGTATGAGCAGTTCTTC	TRBD2	-	13	TRBV28	TRBJ2-1